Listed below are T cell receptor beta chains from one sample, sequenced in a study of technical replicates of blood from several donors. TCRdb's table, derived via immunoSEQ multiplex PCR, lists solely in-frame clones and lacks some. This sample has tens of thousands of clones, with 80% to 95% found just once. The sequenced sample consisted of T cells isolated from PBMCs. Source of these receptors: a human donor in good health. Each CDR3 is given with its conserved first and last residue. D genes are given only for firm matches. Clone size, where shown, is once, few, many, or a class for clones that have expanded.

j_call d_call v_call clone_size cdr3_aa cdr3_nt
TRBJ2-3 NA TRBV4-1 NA CASSQGWTRSTDTQYF TGCGCCAGCAGCCAAGGATGGACAAGGTCCACAGATACGCAGTATTTT
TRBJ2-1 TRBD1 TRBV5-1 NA CASSLRSPRQGFLSYNEQFF TGCGCCAGCAGCTTGCGATCACCTAGACAGGGTTTTCTCTCCTACAATGAGCAGTTCTTC
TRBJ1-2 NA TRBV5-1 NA CASSLGQGIGGYTF TGCGCCAGCAGCTTGGGGCAGGGTATAGGTGGCTACACCTTC
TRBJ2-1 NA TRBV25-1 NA CASSDRLTVTEQFF TGTGCCAGCAGTGACAGGCTTACCGTTACTGAGCAGTTCTTC
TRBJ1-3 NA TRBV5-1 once CASSLAGRGNTIYF TGCGCCAGCAGCTTGGCAGGGCGAGGAAACACCATATATTTT
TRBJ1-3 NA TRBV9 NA CASSALSGNTIYF TGTGCCAGCAGCGCCCTCTCTGGAAACACCATATATTTT
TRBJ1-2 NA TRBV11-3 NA CASSPGGYGYTF TGTGCCAGCAGTCCTGGGGGGTATGGCTACACCTTC
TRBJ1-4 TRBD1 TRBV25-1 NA CASSSPTGGEKLFF TGTGCCAGCAGCTCCCCGACAGGGGGTGAAAAACTGTTTTTT
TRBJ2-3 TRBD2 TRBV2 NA CASRGGLAGVVTDTQYF TGTGCCAGCAGGGGGGGACTAGCGGGAGTCGTCACAGATACGCAGTATTTT
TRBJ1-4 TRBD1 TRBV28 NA CASSDGGQGMLFGKLFF TGTGCCAGCAGTGACGGGGGACAGGGTATGTTGTTTGGAAAACTGTTTTTT
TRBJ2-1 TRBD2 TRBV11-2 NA CASSSLIKPRGSSGHEQFF TGTGCCAGCAGCTCATTAATAAAGCCTCGGGGCTCTAGCGGGCATGAGCAGTTCTTC
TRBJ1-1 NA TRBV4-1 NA CASSQQGGVTEAFF TGCGCCAGCAGCCAACAGGGTGGAGTCACTGAAGCTTTCTTT
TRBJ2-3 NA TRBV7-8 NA CASSSHSTDTQYF TGTGCCAGCAGCTCCCATAGCACAGATACGCAGTATTTT
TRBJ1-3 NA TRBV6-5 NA CASGDSRSGNTIYF TGTGCCAGCGGGGACTCCCGCTCTGGAAACACCATATATTTT
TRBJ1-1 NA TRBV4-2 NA CASSPREAEAFF TGTGCCAGCAGCCCTCGAGAGGCTGAAGCTTTCTTT
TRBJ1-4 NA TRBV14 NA CASSQAGEKLFF TGTGCCAGCAGCCAGGCGGGTGAAAAACTGTTTTTT
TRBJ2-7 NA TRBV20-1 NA CSARRGIEQYF TGCAGTGCTAGGAGGGGGATCGAGCAGTACTTC
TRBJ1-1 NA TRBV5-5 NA CASTTDHGTGTEAFF TGTGCCAGCACCACAGATCACGGCACAGGCACTGAAGCTTTCTTT
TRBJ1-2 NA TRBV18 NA CASSFDGSRGTYGYTF TGTGCCAGCTCATTCGACGGGAGTAGGGGTACCTATGGCTACACCTTC
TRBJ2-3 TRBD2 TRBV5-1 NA CASSVGSGGGTDTQYF TGCGCCAGCAGCGTCGGGAGCGGGGGGGGCACAGATACGCAGTATTTT
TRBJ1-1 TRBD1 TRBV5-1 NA CASSQGDRAAAFF TGCGCCAGCAGCCAAGGCGACAGGGCGGCAGCTTTCTTT
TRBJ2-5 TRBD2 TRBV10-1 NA CASSVSGGSVETQYF TGCGCCAGCAGTGTTAGCGGGGGGAGTGTGGAGACCCAGTACTTC
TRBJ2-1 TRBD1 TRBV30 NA CACYGTGNYNEQFF TGTGCCTGCTACGGGACAGGGAATTACAATGAGCAGTTCTTC
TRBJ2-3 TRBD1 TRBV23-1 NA CASSQRDRGRADTQYF TGCGCCAGCAGTCAACGTGACAGGGGAAGGGCAGATACGCAGTATTTT
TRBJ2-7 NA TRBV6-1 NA CASSDPSGAAYEQYF TGTGCCAGCAGTGACCCCTCAGGCGCCGCCTACGAGCAGTACTTC
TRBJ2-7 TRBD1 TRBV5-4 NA CASTYGTGGYEQYF TGTGCCAGCACTTACGGGACAGGGGGCTACGAGCAGTACTTC
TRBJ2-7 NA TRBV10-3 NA CAASPTGETYEQYF TGTGCCGCAAGCCCGACGGGGGAAACCTACGAGCAGTACTTC
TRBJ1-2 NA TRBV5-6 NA CASSLKTRDGYTF TGTGCCAGCAGCTTAAAGACGAGGGATGGCTACACCTTC
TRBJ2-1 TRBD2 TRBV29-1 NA CSVPAPGLADNEQFF TGCAGCGTTCCCGCTCCGGGACTAGCCGACAATGAGCAGTTCTTC
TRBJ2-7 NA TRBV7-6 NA CASSLLGRLGEQYF TGTGCCAGCAGCTTACTGGGCAGGCTCGGCGAGCAGTACTTC
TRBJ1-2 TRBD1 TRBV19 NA CASSSSGTGVNGYTF TGTGCCAGTAGCTCTTCCGGGACAGGGGTCAATGGCTACACCTTC
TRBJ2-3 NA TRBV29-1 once CSVEARRARVFFTDTQYF TGCAGCGTTGAAGCCCGGAGGGCCCGGGTCTTTTTCACAGATACGCAGTATTTT
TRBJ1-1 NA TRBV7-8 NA CASSLRGGTEAFF TGTGCCAGCAGCCTACGGGGGGGCACTGAAGCTTTCTTT
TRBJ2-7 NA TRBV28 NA CASSFSGVMGEDEQYF TGTGCCAGCAGTTTCAGTGGGGTGATGGGGGAGGACGAGCAGTACTTC
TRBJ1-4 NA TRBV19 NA CASSIWASSNEKLFF TGTGCCAGTAGTATCTGGGCCAGTTCGAATGAAAAACTGTTTTTT
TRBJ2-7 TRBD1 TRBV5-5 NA CASSLAGGQVYEQYF TGTGCCAGCAGCTTGGCCGGGGGACAGGTCTACGAGCAGTACTTC
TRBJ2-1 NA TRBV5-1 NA CASSLAQAAYNEQFF TGCGCCAGCAGCTTGGCACAGGCGGCCTACAATGAGCAGTTCTTC
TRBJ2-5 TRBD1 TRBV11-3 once CASSLGIDRGQETQYF TGTGCCAGCAGCTTAGGTATAGACAGGGGCCAAGAGACCCAGTACTTC
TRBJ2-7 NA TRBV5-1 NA CASSFTSSYEQYF TGCGCCAGCAGCTTCACTAGCTCCTACGAGCAGTACTTC
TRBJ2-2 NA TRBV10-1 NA CASQDRRAGELFF TGCGCCAGCCAGGACAGGAGGGCCGGGGAGCTGTTTTTT
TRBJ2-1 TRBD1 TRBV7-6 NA CASSRRQGTSYNEQFF TGTGCCAGCAGCCGCCGACAGGGGACCTCCTACAATGAGCAGTTCTTC